The 23 T cell receptor beta chains below all came from one sample that was sequenced in a study of T-cell reconstitution after alpha-beta-depleted transplantation in children. Researchers prepared the TCRbeta library using unique molecular identifiers, the study reports. TCRdb re-derived calls from the PCR reads in MiXCR, one entry per CDR3 protein. The table lists fewer than 550,000 distinct CDR3 sequences, about a tenth of them singletons. Sequences were derived from PBMCs from the stem cell graft donor, sampled from the stem cell graft. Receptors were obtained from a human donor who donated a stem cell graft to a child with acute myeloid leukemia.

This clonotype occurred a few times. A much larger clone is a single base away; this may be a read error. V gene TRBV25-1 combines with J gene TRBJ2-5; D unclear. This CDR3 comprises 12 residues. V was clipped by 2 bases and J by 5 bases, with 6 bases between them. Germline CDR1 and CDR2: MGHDK and SYGVNS. The CDR3 DNA is TGTGCCAGCAGTGAAGCAAGGGAGACCCAGTACTTC. Its protein product is CASSEARETQYF.

The chain uses TRBV12-3 or TRBV12-4 and TRBJ1-5, with D uncertain. CDR3 length equals 17 residues. The V gene lost 0 bases and the J gene lost 0 bases, with 12 bases spanning the gap. The CDR3 sequence: CASSLAGGGTSNQPQHF. The CDR3 DNA follows: TGTGCCAGCAGTTTAGCGGGCGGCGGCACTAGCAATCAGCCCCAGCATTTT.

A note on this clonotype: A read error may account for a junction end that differs from germline. The gene calls are TRBV5-1 and TRBJ2-1; D gene uncertain. Germline V lookup: CDR1 SGHRS, CDR2 YFSETQ. This CDR3 region has 14 residues. The CDR3 here is CASSGVGIYNEHFF. DNA of the CDR3: TGCGCCAGCAGCGGGGTTGGGATTTACAATGAGCACTTCTTC.

This rearrangement joins TRBV12-3 or TRBV12-4 to TRBJ2-3; D not resolved. V lost 6 bases, J lost 5 bases, and 6 bases lay in between. This CDR3 is built from 11 residues. The CDR3 protein is CASSSIDTQYF. The CDR3 bases are TGTGCCAGCAGCTCCATAGATACGCAGTATTTT.

This clonotype was observed a handful of times. The chain joins TRBV7-8 to TRBJ2-5; 12 bases are a match to TRBD2. CDR1 is SGHVS and CDR2 is FQNEAQ in the germline V gene. The length of the CDR3 is 19 residues. The ends lost 8 bases at V and 0 bases at J; junction bases unmatched: 16. The CDR3 spells CASGGDRTSGNSYQETQYF. The DNA for the CDR3 is TGTGCCAGCGGCGGCGACCGGACTAGCGGGAATTCGTACCAAGAGACCCAGTACTTC. The whole variable domain, filled in from reference TRBV7-8 and TRBJ2-5, reads GAGVSQSPRYKVAKRGQDVALRCDPISGHVSLFWYQQALGQGPEFLTYFQNEAQLDKSGLPSDRFFAERPEGSVSTLKIQRTQQEDSAVYLCASGGDRTSGNSYQETQYFGPGTRLLVL.

This clonotype has a handful of counts. The genes are TRBV5-1 and TRBJ2-7; TRBD2 might be the D (6 bases). The CDR3 length is 15 residues. The germline V gene encodes CDR1 SGHRS and CDR2 YFSETQ. Trimming pared 5 bases from V and 2 bases from J, leaving 17 bases between. The CDR3 spells CASSWVGGTAYEQYF. In DNA, the CDR3 is TGCGCCAGCAGTTGGGTGGGAGGAACAGCCTACGAGCAGTACTTC. The full variable domain, completed using reference TRBV5-1 and TRBJ2-7, is KAGVTQTPRYLIKTRGQQVTLSCSPISGHRSVSWYQQTPGQGLQFLFEYFSETQRNKGNFPGRFSGRQFSNSRSEMNVSTLELGDSALYLCASSWVGGTAYEQYFGPGTRLTVT.

This clonotype was seen ten or more times. The chain uses TRBV10-3 and TRBJ2-7; tentative D call: TRBD2 (6 bases). The V end was cut by 0 bases, the J end by 3 bases, with 12 bases between. Looked up from germline, CDR1 is ENHRY and CDR2 is SYGVKD. The CDR3 length is 15 residues. The CDR3 reads CAISESKAEGYEQYF. The CDR3 DNA reads TGTGCCATCAGTGAGTCGAAAGCGGAGGGCTACGAGCAGTACTTC.

At least ten counts were recorded for this clonotype. The chain links TRBV12-3 or TRBV12-4 to TRBJ2-7; D is possibly TRBD1 (5 bases). This CDR3 has 14 residues. V lost 6 bases, J lost 2 bases, and 14 bases lay in between. CDR3 sequence (DNA): TGTGCCAGCAGCTCCCGGGCAGGGCCCTACGAGCAGTACTTC. It is translated as CASSSRAGPYEQYF.

This clonotype has at least ten counts. The chain recombines TRBV13 with TRBJ1-4; D unclear. The V and J ends lost 5 bases and 7 bases respectively, with 11 bases between them. The CDR3 runs 13 residues. Germline V lookup: CDR1 PRHDT, CDR2 FYEKMQ (reference sequence). CDR3 loop: CASSSVYGEKLFF. The CDR3 DNA is TGTGCCAGCAGCAGCGTATACGGTGAAAAACTGTTTTTT. Supplemented by reference TRBV13 and TRBJ1-4, the full variable domain reads AAGVIQSPRHLIKEKRETATLKCYPIPRHDTVYWYQQGPGQDPQFLISFYEKMQSDKGSIPDRFSAQQFSDYHSELNMSSLELGDSALYFCASSSVYGEKLFFGSGTQLSVL.

This clonotype has more than one count but fewer than ten. CDR3 DNA: TGTGCCAGCAGTGCAAGCGGGGCGAGCACAGATACGCAGTATTTT. This sequence encodes CASSASGASTDTQYF. The rearrangement links TRBV6-1 to TRBJ2-3; 7 bases agree with TRBD2. The length of the CDR3 is 15 residues. The trim removed 4 bases at V and 0 bases at J, leaving 4 bases unmatched. Looked up from germline, CDR1 is MNHNS and CDR2 is SASEGT.

This clonotype was observed many times. The chain couples TRBV5-1 to TRBJ1-4, with D perhaps TRBD1 (6 bases). The CDR3 covers 14 residues. Trimming removed 5 bases from V and 5 bases from J, with 13 bases in between. Germline CDR1 is SGHRS and CDR2 is YFSETQ. The CDR3 region is CASRDDRTNEKLFF. The CDR3 region has the DNA TGCGCCAGCAGAGACGACAGGACAAATGAAAAACTGTTTTTT. Variable domain in full (rest from reference TRBV5-1 and TRBJ1-4): KAGVTQTPRYLIKTRGQQVTLSCSPISGHRSVSWYQQTPGQGLQFLFEYFSETQRNKGNFPGRFSGRQFSNSRSEMNVSTLELGDSALYLCASRDDRTNEKLFFGSGTQLSVL.

This clonotype was observed many times. This chain uses TRBV29-1 with TRBJ1-1; D perhaps matches TRBD1 (5 bases). V shed 6 bases and J shed 4 bases, with 12 bases lying between them. This CDR3 has 12 residues. Germline V lookup: CDR1 SQVTM, CDR2 ANQGSEA. CDR3 region: CSVRPGSTEAFF. Here the CDR3 DNA reads TGCAGCGTACGTCCAGGGAGCACTGAAGCTTTCTTT.

V is TRBV12-3 or TRBV12-4 and J is TRBJ2-1; 14 bases are shared with TRBD2. J lost 0 bases, V lost 5 bases, and 9 bases had no gene match. The CDR3 covers 19 residues. CDR3 sequence reads: CASSPGLAGGPSSYNEQFF. The CDR3 DNA sequence: TGTGCCAGCAGTCCAGGACTAGCGGGAGGCCCTAGCTCCTACAATGAGCAGTTCTTC.

The chain couples TRBV27 to TRBJ1-5; D remains unclear. CDR3 length: 15 amino acids. V was pared by 2 bases and J by 2 bases, with 10 bases between. CDR1 is MNHEY and CDR2 is SMNVEV in the germline V gene (reference sequence). The CDR3 bases are TGTGCCAGCAGTTTACGAGGTAACGGCAATCAGCCCCAGCATTTT. Protein product: CASSLRGNGNQPQHF.

The chain joins TRBV29-1 to TRBJ2-2, with D hard to call. Germline CDR1 is SQVTM and CDR2 is ANQGSEA. The CDR3 has 11 amino acids. V lost 5 bases to trimming and J lost 4 bases, with 5 bases between them. The CDR3 is CSVKSTGELFF. The CDR3 DNA reads as TGCAGCGTTAAATCCACCGGGGAGCTGTTTTTT.

In its sample, this clonotype was seen a few times. The rearrangement uses TRBV18 and TRBJ2-5; 8 nucleotides agree with TRBD1. This CDR3 comprises 15 residues. Per germline, CDR1 KGHSH and CDR2 LQKENI. Trimming at V came to 3 bases and at J to 6 bases, leaving 9 bases not matched to a gene. CDR3 sequence reads: CASSPPTGEGKTQYF. The CDR3 DNA sequence: TGTGCCAGCTCACCCCCGACAGGGGAAGGGAAGACCCAGTACTTC.

The sample holds many counts of this clonotype. The rearrangement joins TRBV12-3 or TRBV12-4 to TRBJ1-3; no firm D call. Trimming pared 3 bases from V and 4 bases from J, leaving 10 bases between. The CDR3 runs to 14 residues. The DNA for the CDR3 is TGTGCCAGCAGTTTGTACACTCTGGGAAACACCATATATTTT. Encoded protein: CASSLYTLGNTIYF.

The chain combines TRBV5-1 with TRBJ2-7, with a possible D match to TRBD2 (6 bases). Trimming pared 4 bases from V and 4 bases from J, leaving 15 bases between. The CDR3 spans 14 residues. The germline gives CDR1 SGHRS, CDR2 YFSETQ. The CDR3 nucleotides are TGCGCCAGCAGCACCGGGACTTCAACGTACGAGCAGTACTTC. This encodes CASSTGTSTYEQYF. The variable domain in full, with the rest retrieved from reference TRBV5-1 and TRBJ2-7, is KAGVTQTPRYLIKTRGQQVTLSCSPISGHRSVSWYQQTPGQGLQFLFEYFSETQRNKGNFPGRFSGRQFSNSRSEMNVSTLELGDSALYLCASSTGTSTYEQYFGPGTRLTVT.

This clonotype was picked up many times. The CDR3 here is CASSPGGADANYGYTF. The CDR3 nucleotides are TGTGCCAGCAGCCCAGGGGGCGCGGATGCTAACTATGGCTACACCTTC. The rearrangement uses TRBV7-3 and TRBJ1-2, with 8 bases aligning to TRBD1. This CDR3 comprises 16 residues. CDR1 and CDR2 from the germline V gene are SGHTA and FQGTGA. Trimming removed 5 bases from V and 0 bases from J; junction bases left unmatched: 8.

The chain couples TRBV9 to TRBJ1-2, with D possibly matching TRBD1 (6 bases). The CDR3 spans 13 residues. From germline, CDR1 is SGDLS and CDR2 YYNGEE. V shed 3 bases and J shed 6 bases, with 12 bases lying between them. The CDR3 DNA follows: TGTGCCAGCAGCGCTTCAGGGGTCAATGGCTACACCTTC. It translates to CASSASGVNGYTF.

Many counts were recorded for this clonotype. This sequence joins TRBV28 and TRBJ1-2; D perhaps matches TRBD1 (5 bases). CDR1 and CDR2 from the germline V gene are MDHEN and SYDVKM. The CDR3 consists of 13 residues. V was clipped by 5 bases and J by 4 bases, with 11 bases between them. CDR3 loop: CASSVQGSYGYTF. The CDR3 DNA reads TGTGCCAGCAGTGTTCAGGGTAGCTATGGCTACACCTTC.

This clonotype was picked up many times. The chain links TRBV12-3 or TRBV12-4 to TRBJ2-7, with unresolved D. Trimming stripped 6 bases from V and 7 bases from J, with 13 bases between. This CDR3 is built from 12 residues. The CDR3 nucleotides are TGTGCCAGCAGCCAAGTGACTGGGGAGCAGTACGTC. As protein: CASSQVTGEQYV.

The CDR3 DNA reads TGTGCCAGCAGTGACCCAACAGGGACCGGGGCCAACGTCCTGACTTTC. This codes for CASSDPTGTGANVLTF. The chain couples TRBV25-1 to TRBJ2-6, with D perhaps matching TRBD1 (6 bases). V lost 3 bases, J lost 4 bases, and 13 bases lay in between. This CDR3 contains 16 residues. Germline-derived CDR1 and CDR2 are MGHDK and SYGVNS.